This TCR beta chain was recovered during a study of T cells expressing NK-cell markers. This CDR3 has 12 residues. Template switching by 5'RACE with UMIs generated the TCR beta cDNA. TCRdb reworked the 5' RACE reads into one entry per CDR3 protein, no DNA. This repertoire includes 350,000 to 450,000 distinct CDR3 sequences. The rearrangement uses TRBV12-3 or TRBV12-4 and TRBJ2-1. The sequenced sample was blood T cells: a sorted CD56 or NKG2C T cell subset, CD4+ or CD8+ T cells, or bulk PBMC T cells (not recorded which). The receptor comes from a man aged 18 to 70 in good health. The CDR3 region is CASIGQYNEQFF.